This entry lists 12 T cell receptor beta chains sequenced from one sample in a study of type 1 regulatory T cells. In TCRdb, the reads were re-called with MiXCR into one record per CDR3 protein. The sample records tens of thousands of distinct CDR3 sequences, roughly 20% being singletons. Study results and limitations: Type 1 regulatory T cells had a more restricted TCR repertoire than non-type 1 regulatory T cells.

No antigen has been identified for these receptors. Material: cultured type 1 regulatory T (Tr1) cells, either the whole culture or a sorted fraction (not recorded which). The receptors shown here come from a human donor in good health.

This clonotype was picked up a small number of times. The gene calls are TRBV7-6 and TRBJ2-5; the D is unclear. The CDR3 is 14 residues long. From germline, CDR1 is SGHVS and CDR2 FNYEAQ. Trimming removed 2 bases at V and 3 bases at J, with 10 bases between. The CDR3 DNA sequence: TGTGCCAGCAGCTTAACTGGGATTAAAGAGACCCAGTACTTC. Translating gives CASSLTGIKETQYF.

This clonotype was counted between two and nine times. Written as DNA, the CDR3 is TGTGCCAGCAGCCGAAAAGATACGCAGTATTTT. Its translation is CASSRKDTQYF. J is TRBJ2-3 and V is TRBV7-2; no clear D. V was trimmed by 5 bases and J by 5 bases, leaving 5 bases between them. This CDR3 has 11 residues. Germline CDR1 SGHTA, CDR2 FQGNSA.

The chain recombines TRBV7-9 with TRBJ2-1; D is unclear. Between the trimmed V and J ends, which lost 1 base and 9 bases, there was a span of 10 bases. CDR1 and CDR2 from the germline V gene are SEHNR and FQNEAQ (reference sequence). The CDR3 has 13 amino acids. The chain's CDR3 is CASSLDISREQFF. In DNA, the CDR3 is TGTGCCAGCAGCTTAGATATCTCCCGTGAGCAGTTCTTC.

V gene TRBV5-5 combines with J gene TRBJ2-5; perhaps TRBD2 as D (6 bases). Germline CDR1 reads SGHKS; CDR2 reads YYEKEE (reference sequence). The V end lost 0 bases, the J end lost 4 bases, and 13 bases lay between the germline ends. The CDR3 loop spans 15 amino acids. Written as DNA, the CDR3 is TGTGCCAGCAGCTTGGCTGGGGGGTTGGCAGAGACCCAGTACTTC. It encodes CASSLAGGLAETQYF.

This clonotype has only a few counts. The chain uses TRBV3-1 and TRBJ2-4, with 10 bases matching TRBD2. Germline CDR1 and CDR2: LGHDT and YNNKEL (reference sequence). After removal of 1 base from V and 9 bases from J, the junction contained 9 bases not matched to a gene. The CDR3 loop spans 16 amino acids. CDR3 in DNA: TGTGCCAGCAGCCAAGCATTAGCGGGAGGCCAAGGCATTCAGTACTTC. Amino acids: CASSQALAGGQGIQYF.

In this sample, this clonotype turned up a few times. The rearrangement uses TRBV6-2 or TRBV6-3 and TRBJ2-7, with a weak D call TRBD2 (5 bases). Per germline, CDR1 MNHEY and CDR2 SVGEGT. Trimming removed 4 bases at V and 4 bases at J, with 17 bases between. This CDR3 is built from 15 residues. This CDR3 reads CASSSLSGFGYEQYF. For the CDR3, the DNA is TGTGCCAGCAGTTCACTCAGCGGCTTTGGATACGAGCAGTACTTC.

This clonotype has more than one count but fewer than ten. The chain joins TRBV5-1 to TRBJ2-7; 12 positions match TRBD2. With 2 bases clipped from V and 5 bases from J, the junction kept 5 bases outside the gene matches. This CDR3 region has 15 residues. CDR1 SGHRS and CDR2 YFSETQ come from the germline V gene. The CDR3 is CASSFTSGRSHEQYF. CDR3 sequence (DNA): TGCGCCAGCAGCTTCACTAGCGGGAGGTCCCACGAGCAGTACTTC.

This clonotype has just a few counts. The chain couples TRBV28 to TRBJ1-3, with 7 bases matching TRBD1. The J segment lost 4 bases and the V segment lost 5 bases, leaving 8 bases of the junction unmatched. CDR1 is MDHEN and CDR2 is SYDVKM in the germline V gene. The CDR3 spans 15 residues. CDR3 sequence reads: CASSEFSTGGNTIYF. CDR3 in DNA: TGTGCCAGCAGTGAGTTTTCGACAGGGGGAAACACCATATATTTT.

This clonotype was found many times. V is TRBV5-1 and J is TRBJ1-5, with TRBD1 identical over 8 bases. Trimming removed 4 bases from V and 3 bases from J; junction bases left unmatched: 6. Germline V lookup: CDR1 SGHRS, CDR2 YFSETQ. The length of the CDR3 is 15 residues. CDR3 sequence: CASSLGTGNNQPQHF. The DNA for the CDR3 is TGCGCCAGCAGCCTAGGGACAGGAAACAATCAGCCCCAGCATTTT.

The chain is built from TRBV27 and TRBJ2-5; weak D call: TRBD2 (7 bases). Trimming stripped 0 bases from V and 5 bases from J, with 16 bases between. CDR1 is MNHEY, CDR2 SMNVEV, per germline (reference sequence). The CDR3 consists of 16 residues. CDR3 region: CASSLSMGGGVETQYF. The CDR3 DNA sequence: TGTGCCAGCAGTTTATCGATGGGAGGGGGGGTCGAGACCCAGTACTTC.

There are many counts of this clonotype. The chain joins TRBV18 to TRBJ2-1; no clear D. Trimming left V 6 bases short and J 0 bases short, with 12 bases between. The germline V gene encodes CDR1 KGHSH and CDR2 LQKENI. This CDR3 comprises 15 residues. The CDR3 coding sequence is TGTGCCAGCTCGCCGATATTGAGCTCCTACAATGAGCAGTTCTTC. Translation: CASSPILSSYNEQFF. Using reference TRBV18 and TRBJ2-1 for the parts outside the CDR3, the full variable domain is NAGVMQNPRHLVRRRGQEARLRCSPMKGHSHVYWYRQLPEEGLKFMVYLQKENIIDESGMPKERFSAEFPKEGPSILRIQQVVRGDSAAYFCASSPILSSYNEQFFGPGTRLTVL.

This rearrangement joins TRBV5-1 to TRBJ2-3; 8 nucleotides agree with TRBD1. Losses at the gene ends were 7 bases for V and 8 bases for J; bases not matched to a gene: 0. Per the germline V gene, CDR1 is SGHRS and CDR2 is YFSETQ. The CDR3 totals 10 residues. The CDR3 nucleotides are TGCGCCAGCGGACAGGGTACGCAGTATTTT. Translation gives CASGQGTQYF.